This T cell receptor beta chain was profiled in a study of T-cell memory formation after mild COVID-19. Study-wide points: Largely, contracting CD4+ clones fell within CM and EM, and contracting CD8+ clones within EMRA. A second wave expanding day 15 to 37 was CD4+-biased; contracting clones were balanced.

This clonotype was seen a handful of times. Its antigen is as yet unknown. MiXCR, run by TCRdb on the 5' RACE reads, gives a single entry per CDR3 protein. The sample has over 450,000 distinct CDR3 sequences, over 20% seen once. V was pared by 5 bases and J by 6 bases, with 19 bases between. Germline V gene sequence: CDR1 SGHAT, CDR2 FQNNGV. The CDR3 spans 16 residues. The sequencing input was PBMCs or a T cell subset sorted from them (not recorded which). This clonotype was obtained from an adult woman who had mild COVID-19 (a few samples of this study predate the infection). Cell type and time point are not known. V and J are TRBV11-2 and TRBJ2-2; either TRBD1 or TRBD2 may fit D (6 bases each). The CDR3 nucleotides read TGTGCCAGCAGCCACCTAGGGCTAGGGGGGTCCGGGGAGCTGTTTTTT. Amino acid sequence: CASSHLGLGGSGELFF.